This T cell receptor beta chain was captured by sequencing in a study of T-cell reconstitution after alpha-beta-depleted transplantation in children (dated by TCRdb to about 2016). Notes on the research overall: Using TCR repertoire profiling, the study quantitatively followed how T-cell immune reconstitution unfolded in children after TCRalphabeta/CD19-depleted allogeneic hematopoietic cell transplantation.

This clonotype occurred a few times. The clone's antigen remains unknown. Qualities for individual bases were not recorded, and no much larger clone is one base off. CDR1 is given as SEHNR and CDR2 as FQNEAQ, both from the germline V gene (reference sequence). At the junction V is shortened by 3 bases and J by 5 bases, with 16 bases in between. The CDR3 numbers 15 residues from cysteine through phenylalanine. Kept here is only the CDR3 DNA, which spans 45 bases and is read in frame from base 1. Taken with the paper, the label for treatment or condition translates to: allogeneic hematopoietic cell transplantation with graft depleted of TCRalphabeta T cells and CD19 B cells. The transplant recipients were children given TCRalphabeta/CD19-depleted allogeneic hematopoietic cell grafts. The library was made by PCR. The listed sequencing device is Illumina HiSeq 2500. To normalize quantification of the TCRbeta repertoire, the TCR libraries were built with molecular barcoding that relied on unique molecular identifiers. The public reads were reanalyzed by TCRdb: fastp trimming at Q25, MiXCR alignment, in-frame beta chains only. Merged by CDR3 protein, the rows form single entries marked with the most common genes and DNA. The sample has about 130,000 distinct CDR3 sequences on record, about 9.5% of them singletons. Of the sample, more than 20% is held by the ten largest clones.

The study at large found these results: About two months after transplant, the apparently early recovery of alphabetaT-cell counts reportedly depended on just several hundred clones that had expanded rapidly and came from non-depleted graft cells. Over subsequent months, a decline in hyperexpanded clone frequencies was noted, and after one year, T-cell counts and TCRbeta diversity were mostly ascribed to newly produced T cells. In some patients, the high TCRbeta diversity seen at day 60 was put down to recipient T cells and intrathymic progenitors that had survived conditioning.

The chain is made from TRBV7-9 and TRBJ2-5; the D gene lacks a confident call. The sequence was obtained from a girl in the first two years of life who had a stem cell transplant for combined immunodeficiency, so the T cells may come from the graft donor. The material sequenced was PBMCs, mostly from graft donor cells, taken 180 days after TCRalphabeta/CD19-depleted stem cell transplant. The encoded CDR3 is CASSLELSMVETQYF. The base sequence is TGTGCCAGCAGCTTGGAATTGTCAATGGTGGAGACCCAGTACTTC. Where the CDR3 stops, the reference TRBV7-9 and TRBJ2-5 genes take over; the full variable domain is DTGVSQNPRHKITKRGQNVTFRCDPISEHNRLYWYRQTLGQGPEFLTYFQNEAQLEKSRLLSDRFSAERPKGSFSTLEIQRTEQGDSAMYLCASSLELSMVETQYFGPGTRLLVL.